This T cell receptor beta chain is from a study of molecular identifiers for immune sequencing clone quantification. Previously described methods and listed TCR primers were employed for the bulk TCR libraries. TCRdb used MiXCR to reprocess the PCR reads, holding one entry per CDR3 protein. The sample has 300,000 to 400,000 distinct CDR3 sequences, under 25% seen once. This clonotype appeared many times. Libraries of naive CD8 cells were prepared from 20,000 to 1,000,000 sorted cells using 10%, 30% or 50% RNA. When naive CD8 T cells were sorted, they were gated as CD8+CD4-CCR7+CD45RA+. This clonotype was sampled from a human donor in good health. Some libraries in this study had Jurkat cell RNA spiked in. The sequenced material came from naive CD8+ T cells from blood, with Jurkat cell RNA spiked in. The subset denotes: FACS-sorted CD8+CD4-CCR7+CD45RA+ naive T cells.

CDR3 loop: CASSLPLVADTQYF. In nucleotides, the CDR3 is TGTGCCAGCAGTTTGCCCCTTGTCGCAGATACGCAGTATTTT. The chain joins TRBV6-2 or TRBV6-3 to TRBJ2-3; no firm D call. The V end lost 4 bases, the J end lost 4 bases, and 12 bases lay between the germline ends. There are 14 residues in the CDR3. Looked up from germline, CDR1 is MNHEY and CDR2 is SVGEGT.